This TCR beta chain was identified during a study of shared clonotypes between healthy human individuals. As handled by the study authors: ImmunoSEQ output lacked quality scores and full-length reads, limiting matched filtering. Clones were sequenced by immunoSEQ multiplex PCR, and TCRdb holds only the in-frame ones, with some missing. For V, J and clone size, that table is used; D and trimming come from the DNA. The sample has 2 million to 2.5 million clones, roughly 95% seen once. There are 15 residues in the CDR3. The V and J ends lost 0 bases and 2 bases, in that order; junction bases with no gene match: 0. Germline V lookup: CDR1 SGDLS, CDR2 YYNGEE. In the case of this clone: Its target is not known.

Study results and limitations: Lower generation probabilities were found for non-shared clonotypes than for those shared by all four donors. Despite large depth, sorted-subset datasets appeared incompletely sequenced.

The TCR comes from a man younger than 35 in good health. The sample was naive CD4+ T cells sorted from blood. The subset here: CD45RA+ positively selected. The chain couples TRBV9 to TRBJ2-7; 12 nucleotides align to TRBD2. The CDR3 loop is CASSVGTSGAYEQYF. CDR3 nucleotides: TGTGCCAGCAGCGTAGGGACTAGCGGGGCCTACGAGCAGTACTTC.